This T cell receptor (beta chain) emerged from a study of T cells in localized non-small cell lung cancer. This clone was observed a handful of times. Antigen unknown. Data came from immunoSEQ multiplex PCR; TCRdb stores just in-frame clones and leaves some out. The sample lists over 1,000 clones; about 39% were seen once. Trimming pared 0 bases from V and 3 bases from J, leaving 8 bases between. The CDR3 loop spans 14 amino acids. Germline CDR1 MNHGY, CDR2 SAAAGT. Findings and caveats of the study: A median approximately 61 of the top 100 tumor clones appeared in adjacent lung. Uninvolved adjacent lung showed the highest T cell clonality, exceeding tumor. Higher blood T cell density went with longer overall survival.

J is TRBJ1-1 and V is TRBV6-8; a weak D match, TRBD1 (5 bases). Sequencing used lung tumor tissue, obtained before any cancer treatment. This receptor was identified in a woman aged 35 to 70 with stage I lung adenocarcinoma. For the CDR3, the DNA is TGTGCCAGCAGTTACTCCGGGACGGACACTGAAGCTTTCTTT. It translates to CASSYSGTDTEAFF.